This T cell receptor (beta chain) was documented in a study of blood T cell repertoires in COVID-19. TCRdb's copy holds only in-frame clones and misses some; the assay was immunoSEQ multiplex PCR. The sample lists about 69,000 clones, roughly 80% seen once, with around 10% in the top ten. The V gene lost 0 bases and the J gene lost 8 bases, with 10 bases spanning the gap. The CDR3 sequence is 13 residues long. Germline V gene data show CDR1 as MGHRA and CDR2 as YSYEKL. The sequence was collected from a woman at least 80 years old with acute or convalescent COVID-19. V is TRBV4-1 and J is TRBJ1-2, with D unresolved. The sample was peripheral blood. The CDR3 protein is CASSQEGGYGYTF. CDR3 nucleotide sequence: TGCGCCAGCAGCCAAGAAGGCGGTTACGGCTACACCTTC.